The 12 T cell receptor beta chains given below trace back to one sample, sequenced in a study of T cell repertoires in cytomegalovirus infection. TCRdb reanalysed the reads using MiXCR and keeps one entry per CDR3 protein. The sample has around 450,000 distinct CDR3 sequences; 25% to 40% are singletons. Sequenced material: PBMCs. The receptors come from a human donor in good health (CMV status not recorded). Some clones in this sample may be carry-over from other donors' samples.

This chain connects TRBV28 to TRBJ2-1; 8 nucleotides line up with TRBD2. Germline-derived CDR1 and CDR2 are MDHEN and SYDVKM. The J segment lost 8 bases and the V segment lost 3 bases, leaving 12 bases of the junction unmatched. The CDR3 is made up of 16 amino acids. The CDR3 coding sequence is TGTGCCAGCAGTTTTCTCCTAGCGGGTGGGAGAGATGAGCAGTTCTTC. Translation gives CASSFLLAGGRDEQFF.

On this clonotype itself: Likely a read error: the CDR3 ends without its conserved phenylalanine or tryptophan. The DNA is left out, because the CDR3 cannot be placed on it with certainty; the CDR3 is given as TCRdb lists it. The chain is built from TRBV12-3 or TRBV12-4 and TRBJ2-3; TRBD1 was called by the table and not checked on the DNA. The CDR3 numbers 9 amino acids, ends counted. The CDR3 loop reads CASSFPLYL.

This chain uses TRBV11-2 with TRBJ2-7; D gene uncertain. Trimming removed 0 bases from V and 8 bases from J, with 8 bases in between. Germline lookup yields CDR1 SGHAT and CDR2 FQNNGV. The CDR3 is made up of 12 amino acids. The CDR3 nucleotides are TGTGCCAGCAGCTTAGATCTTAGACAGCAGTACTTC. Protein: CASSLDLRQQYF.

This clonotype was observed a handful of times. The rearrangement joins TRBV20-1 to TRBJ2-6; no reliable D call. The V end was cut by 5 bases, the J end by 4 bases, with 12 bases between. The CDR3 has 14 residues. Germline CDR1 DFQATT, CDR2 SNEGSKA (reference sequence). CDR3 coding DNA: TGCAGTGCTCAACGAAGTTCCGGGGCCAACGTCCTGACTTTC. This codes for CSAQRSSGANVLTF.

V and J are TRBV29-1 and TRBJ2-3; TRBD2 is a possible D gene (6 bases). Germline V gene sequence: CDR1 SQVTM, CDR2 ANQGSEA. There are 14 residues in the CDR3. V lost 2 bases, J lost 0 bases, and 9 bases lay in between. This chain's CDR3 is CSVESGDSTDTQYF. The CDR3 DNA is TGCAGCGTTGAATCGGGGGACAGCACAGATACGCAGTATTTT.

The rearrangement links TRBV2 to TRBJ2-2; 7 nucleotides align to TRBD2. The CDR3 is 17 residues long. Germline loops: CDR1 SNHLY, CDR2 FYNNEI. V lost 2 bases, J lost 3 bases, and 9 bases stayed unmatched. CDR3 nucleotides: TGTGCCAGCAGTGAATCGACCAGCGGGGATTACACCGGGGAGCTGTTTTTT. It encodes CASSESTSGDYTGELFF.

This clonotype was seen more than once but under ten times. The J gene is TRBJ2-5, the V gene TRBV28, with 11 nucleotides matching TRBD2. Germline V gives CDR1 MDHEN, CDR2 SYDVKM. The CDR3 is made up of 14 amino acids. The V and J ends lost 4 bases and 8 bases, in that order; junction bases with no gene match: 6. The CDR3 sequence: CASSSLTSGDTQYF. DNA of the CDR3: TGTGCCAGCAGTTCGCTGACTAGCGGGGACACCCAGTACTTC.

The gene calls are TRBV19 and TRBJ1-2; possible D gene TRBD1, 6 bases. The V gene's germline CDR1 is LNHDA and CDR2 SQIVND (reference sequence). V was trimmed by 4 bases and J by 4 bases, leaving 13 bases between them. This CDR3 is built from 14 residues. The CDR3 nucleotides are TGTGCCAGTAGTACGCAGGGGCATCCCTATGGCTACACCTTC. Amino acids: CASSTQGHPYGYTF.

Of note for this clonotype: In this CDR3 the conserved last residue, phenylalanine or tryptophan, is missing, so a read error is likely. V is TRBV12-3 or TRBV12-4 and J is TRBJ1-2; TRBD1 matches 9 bases. This CDR3 has 13 amino acids. The V gene end was trimmed by 6 bases and the J gene end by 4 bases; junction bases not matched to a gene: 3. The CDR3: CASSGQGFYGYTL. As DNA, the CDR3 is TGTGCCAGCAGCGGACAGGGGTTCTATGGCTACACCTTA.

There are a few counts of this clonotype. CDR3 coding DNA: TGTGCCAGCAGTGAAGCGCCCCCGGGCACCGGGGAGCTGTTTTTT. Translated: CASSEAPPGTGELFF. The V gene is TRBV2, the J gene TRBJ2-2; D is undetermined. With 0 bases removed from V and 4 bases from J, the gap between germline ends came to 9 bases. CDR3 length: 15 residues. Germline CDR1 reads SNHLY; CDR2 reads FYNNEI.

V gene TRBV5-1 combines with J gene TRBJ2-1; weak D call: TRBD2 (6 bases). CDR3 length: 19 amino acids. Trimming removed 0 bases from V and 2 bases from J, with 21 bases in between. Germline V gene lookup returns CDR1 SGHRS and CDR2 YFSETQ. DNA of the CDR3: TGCGCCAGCAGCTTGGTGTCACCTGGGACTCCAAAAACCTACAATGAGCAGTTCTTC. Protein sequence: CASSLVSPGTPKTYNEQFF.

Concerning this clonotype: A read error may produce the germline difference seen at one junction end. The chain links TRBV7-6 to TRBJ2-3; D gene unclear. The CDR3 extends over 12 amino acids. Germline CDR1 SGHVS, CDR2 FNYEAQ. CDR3 bases: TGTGCCAGCCGCTTAACTACAGATACGCAGTATTTT. Amino acid sequence: CASRLTTDTQYF.